The rows below give T cell receptor beta chains drawn from one sample of a study of blood T cell repertoires in COVID-19. Only in-frame clones appear in the TCRdb table, and some are missing; sequencing was by immunoSEQ multiplex PCR. Of about 87,000 clones listed, approximately 86% are singletons. The specimen sequenced was peripheral blood. All receptors come from an elderly woman with COVID-19, enrolled during active disease. CDR3s include the opening cysteine and the closing phenylalanine or tryptophan. The order of the fields is V gene, D gene, CDR3 protein. The D gene is left open where the match is weak.

V gene: TRBV7-2; D gene: NA; CDR3 protein: CASSFYQGGSQPQHF
V gene: TRBV7-2; D gene: TRBD1; CDR3 protein: CASSLITGGTEAFF
V gene: TRBV7-2; D gene: NA; CDR3 protein: CASSLFESSALHF
V gene: TRBV27; D gene: TRBD1; CDR3 protein: CASSLSFGQGNEKLFF
V gene: TRBV28; D gene: TRBD1; CDR3 protein: CASSPRTGARAEQFF
V gene: TRBV5-5; D gene: TRBD2; CDR3 protein: CASSVLAGRAGELFF
V gene: TRBV30; D gene: TRBD1; CDR3 protein: CAWSSTGGLEKLFF
V gene: TRBV28; D gene: NA; CDR3 protein: CASSLWGGGRSPLHF
V gene: TRBV24-1; D gene: TRBD2; CDR3 protein: CATSGPSGRGWTGELFF
V gene: TRBV5-1; D gene: TRBD2; CDR3 protein: CASSWASGSTDTQYF
V gene: TRBV5-6; D gene: NA; CDR3 protein: CASSPGQGGNIQYF
V gene: TRBV2; D gene: NA; CDR3 protein: CASNGQGSYNEQFF
V gene: TRBV4-1; D gene: NA; CDR3 protein: CASSQGGGADEKLFF
V gene: TRBV30; D gene: TRBD2; CDR3 protein: CAWSLAGGPGKNIQYF
V gene: TRBV7-7; D gene: NA; CDR3 protein: CASSLNYQTGSYEQYF
V gene: TRBV7-2; D gene: NA; CDR3 protein: CASSLRGLGNQPQHF
V gene: TRBV4-1; D gene: NA; CDR3 protein: CASSQDRGGNTEAFF
V gene: TRBV6-2/TRBV6-3; D gene: NA; CDR3 protein: CASSLRGGNQPQHF
V gene: TRBV6-1; D gene: NA; CDR3 protein: CASSEFGEDNVLTF
V gene: TRBV15; D gene: NA; CDR3 protein: CATSKGQNQPQHF
V gene: TRBV2; D gene: NA; CDR3 protein: CASSEALASGELFF
V gene: TRBV11-2; D gene: TRBD2; CDR3 protein: CASSSVAGGQGEQYF
V gene: TRBV9; D gene: TRBD2; CDR3 protein: CASSASGSYNEQFF
V gene: TRBV3-1/TRBV3-2; D gene: TRBD2; CDR3 protein: CASSLGLAGGGEQYF
V gene: TRBV10-3; D gene: NA; CDR3 protein: CAIRAGTYTLSEQFF
V gene: TRBV24-1; D gene: TRBD2; CDR3 protein: CATSPGLAGGVETQYF
V gene: TRBV5-5; D gene: TRBD1; CDR3 protein: CASSITGTAHYNSPLHF
V gene: TRBV27; D gene: TRBD1; CDR3 protein: CASSWSGTVSSYEQYF
V gene: TRBV28; D gene: NA; CDR3 protein: CASSSRREYEKLFF
V gene: TRBV28; D gene: TRBD2; CDR3 protein: CASSLGTSIYEQYF
V gene: TRBV18; D gene: NA; CDR3 protein: CASSYFQRLDIQYF
V gene: TRBV6-5; D gene: NA; CDR3 protein: CASSSGDSSYEQYF
V gene: TRBV5-1; D gene: TRBD1; CDR3 protein: CASSLAVGGAETQYF
V gene: TRBV28; D gene: NA; CDR3 protein: CASSQGREETQYF
V gene: TRBV2; D gene: NA; CDR3 protein: CASIPRAGLSYEQYF
V gene: TRBV10-3; D gene: NA; CDR3 protein: CAIIEGLGYNEQFF
V gene: TRBV6-2/TRBV6-3; D gene: TRBD1; CDR3 protein: CASSRQGALAGELFF
V gene: TRBV6-5; D gene: NA; CDR3 protein: CASSYDSGQETQYF
V gene: TRBV27; D gene: NA; CDR3 protein: CASSRNSNEKLFF
V gene: TRBV21-1; D gene: NA; CDR3 protein: CASRLIPGTSKSYEQYF
V gene: TRBV28; D gene: NA; CDR3 protein: CASSFFGSGELFF
V gene: TRBV29-1; D gene: NA; CDR3 protein: CSVAGASYEQYF
V gene: TRBV9; D gene: NA; CDR3 protein: CASSFSASAMIGETQYF
V gene: TRBV6-5; D gene: TRBD1; CDR3 protein: CASSRDRANQPQHF
V gene: TRBV29-1; D gene: NA; CDR3 protein: CSVDPHRSISGNTIYF
V gene: TRBV15; D gene: TRBD1; CDR3 protein: CATSRVRQGAEINEQFF
V gene: TRBV15; D gene: NA; CDR3 protein: CATSRDWAFSGNTIYF
V gene: TRBV19; D gene: NA; CDR3 protein: CASRAPGLYVNEQFF
V gene: TRBV21-1; D gene: NA; CDR3 protein: CASSTPWAQETQYF
V gene: TRBV28; D gene: TRBD1; CDR3 protein: CASRSGQSYEQYF
V gene: TRBV5-1; D gene: TRBD1; CDR3 protein: CASSLAFRTGGDRYTF
V gene: TRBV2; D gene: NA; CDR3 protein: CASGAGNNYGYTF
V gene: TRBV5-4; D gene: NA; CDR3 protein: CASSQGWSSYNEQFF
V gene: TRBV19; D gene: NA; CDR3 protein: CASSIAAQGSQPQHF
V gene: TRBV5-4; D gene: TRBD1; CDR3 protein: CASSPTGDRDTQYF
V gene: TRBV2; D gene: NA; CDR3 protein: CASSRDIGVYGYTF
V gene: TRBV4-3; D gene: TRBD1; CDR3 protein: CASSPDREALYEQYF
V gene: TRBV28; D gene: NA; CDR3 protein: CASRIGGPDSEAFF
V gene: TRBV12-1; D gene: NA; CDR3 protein: CASSFIAGISSYNSPLHF